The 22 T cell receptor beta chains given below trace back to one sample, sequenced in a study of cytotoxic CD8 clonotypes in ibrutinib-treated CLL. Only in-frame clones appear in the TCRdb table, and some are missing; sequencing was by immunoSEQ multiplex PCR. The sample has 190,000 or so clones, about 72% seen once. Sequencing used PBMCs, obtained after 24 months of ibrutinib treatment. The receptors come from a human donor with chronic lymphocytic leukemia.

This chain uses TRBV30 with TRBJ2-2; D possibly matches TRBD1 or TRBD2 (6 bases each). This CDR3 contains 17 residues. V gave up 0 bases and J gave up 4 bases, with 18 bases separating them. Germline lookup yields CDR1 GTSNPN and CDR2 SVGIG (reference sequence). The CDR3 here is CAWSVRWGARGTGELFF. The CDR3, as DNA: TGTGCCTGGAGTGTACGGTGGGGGGCCCGGGGCACCGGGGAGCTGTTTTTT.

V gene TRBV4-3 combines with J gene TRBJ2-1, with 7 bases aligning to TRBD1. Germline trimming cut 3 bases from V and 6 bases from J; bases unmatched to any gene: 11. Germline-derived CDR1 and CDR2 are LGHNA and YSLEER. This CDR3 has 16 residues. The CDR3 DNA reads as TGCGCCAGCAGCCAGGTTCGAGGGGGCCTTCCCAATGAGCAGTTCTTC. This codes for CASSQVRGGLPNEQFF.

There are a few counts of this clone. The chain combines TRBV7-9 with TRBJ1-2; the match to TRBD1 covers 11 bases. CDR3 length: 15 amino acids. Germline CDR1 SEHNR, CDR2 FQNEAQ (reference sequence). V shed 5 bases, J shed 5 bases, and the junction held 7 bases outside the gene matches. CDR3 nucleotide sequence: TGTGCCAGCAGCACCGGACAGGGGGCTGATTATGGCTACACCTTC. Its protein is CASSTGQGADYGYTF.

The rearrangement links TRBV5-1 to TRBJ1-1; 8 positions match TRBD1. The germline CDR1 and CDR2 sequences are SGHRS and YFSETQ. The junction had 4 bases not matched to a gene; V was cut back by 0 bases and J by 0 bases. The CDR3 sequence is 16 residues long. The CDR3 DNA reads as TGCGCCAGCAGCTTGGGACAGGGGACCATGAACACTGAAGCTTTCTTT. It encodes CASSLGQGTMNTEAFF. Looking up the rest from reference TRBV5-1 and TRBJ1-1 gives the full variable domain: KAGVTQTPRYLIKTRGQQVTLSCSPISGHRSVSWYQQTPGQGLQFLFEYFSETQRNKGNFPGRFSGRQFSNSRSEMNVSTLELGDSALYLCASSLGQGTMNTEAFFGQGTRLTVV.

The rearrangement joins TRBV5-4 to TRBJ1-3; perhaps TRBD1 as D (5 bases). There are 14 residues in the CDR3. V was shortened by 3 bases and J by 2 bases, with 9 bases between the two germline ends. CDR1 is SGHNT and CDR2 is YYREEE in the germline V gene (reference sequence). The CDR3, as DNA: TGTGCCAGCAGCTCGACAGAAGCTGGAAACACCATATATTTT. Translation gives CASSSTEAGNTIYF.

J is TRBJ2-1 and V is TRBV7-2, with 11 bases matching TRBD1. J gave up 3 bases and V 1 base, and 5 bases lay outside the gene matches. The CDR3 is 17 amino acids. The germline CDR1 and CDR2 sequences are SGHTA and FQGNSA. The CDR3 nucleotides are TGTGCCAGCAGCTTAGGGCCCGGGACAGGGGGCTACAATGAGCAGTTCTTC. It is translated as CASSLGPGTGGYNEQFF.

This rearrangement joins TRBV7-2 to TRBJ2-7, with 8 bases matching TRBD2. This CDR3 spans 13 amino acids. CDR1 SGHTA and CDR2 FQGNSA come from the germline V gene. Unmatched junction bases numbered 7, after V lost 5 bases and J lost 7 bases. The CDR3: CASSPGLAWEQYF. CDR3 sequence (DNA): TGTGCCAGCAGCCCCGGACTAGCTTGGGAGCAGTACTTC.

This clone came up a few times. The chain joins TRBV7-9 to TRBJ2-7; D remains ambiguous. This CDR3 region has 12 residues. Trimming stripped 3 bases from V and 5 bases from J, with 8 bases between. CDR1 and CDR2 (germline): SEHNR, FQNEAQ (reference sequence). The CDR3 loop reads CASSFSVDEQYF. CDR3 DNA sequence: TGTGCCAGCAGCTTTTCTGTGGACGAGCAGTACTTC.

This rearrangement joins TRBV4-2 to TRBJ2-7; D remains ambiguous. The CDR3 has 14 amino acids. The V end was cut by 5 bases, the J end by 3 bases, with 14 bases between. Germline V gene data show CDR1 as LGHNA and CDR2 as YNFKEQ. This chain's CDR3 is CASSGSGRLYEQYF. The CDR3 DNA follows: TGTGCCAGCAGCGGGTCTGGACGGCTCTACGAGCAGTACTTC.

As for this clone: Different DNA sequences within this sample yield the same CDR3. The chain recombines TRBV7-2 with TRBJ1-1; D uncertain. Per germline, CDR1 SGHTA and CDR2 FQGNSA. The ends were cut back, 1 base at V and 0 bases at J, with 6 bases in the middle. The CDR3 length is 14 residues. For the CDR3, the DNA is TGTGCCAGCAGCTTAGTCGGGGTGAACACTGAAGCTTTCTTT. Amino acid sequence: CASSLVGVNTEAFF. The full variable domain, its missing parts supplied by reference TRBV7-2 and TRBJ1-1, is GAGVSQSPSNKVTEKGKDVELRCDPISGHTALYWYRQSLGQGLEFLIYFQGNSAPDKSGLPSDRFSAERTGGSVSTLTIQRTQQEDSAVYLCASSLVGVNTEAFFGQGTRLTVV.

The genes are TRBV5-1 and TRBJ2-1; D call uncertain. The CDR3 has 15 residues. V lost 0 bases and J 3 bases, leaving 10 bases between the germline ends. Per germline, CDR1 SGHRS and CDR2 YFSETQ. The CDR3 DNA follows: TGCGCCAGCAGCTTGGAGTCTAGTATCTACAATGAGCAGTTCTTC. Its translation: CASSLESSIYNEQFF.

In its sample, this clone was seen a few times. CDR3 sequence: CASSLGVAGVETQYF. The CDR3 region has the DNA TGCGCCAGCAGCTTGGGGGTAGCGGGAGTGGAGACCCAGTACTTC. V is TRBV5-1 and J is TRBJ2-5, with TRBD2 matching over 9 bases. CDR3 length: 15 amino acids. The V gene's germline CDR1 is SGHRS and CDR2 YFSETQ. V shed 0 bases, J shed 5 bases, and the junction held 5 bases outside the gene matches.

CDR3 sequence (DNA): TGTGCCAGCAGCTTAACCCAGGGCTACGAGCAGTACTTC. It is translated as CASSLTQGYEQYF. V is TRBV5-4 and J is TRBJ2-7, with D perhaps matching TRBD1 (5 bases). V was shortened by 2 bases and J by 3 bases, with 9 bases between the two germline ends. Germline V gene sequence: CDR1 SGHNT, CDR2 YYREEE (reference sequence). CDR3 length: 13 amino acids.

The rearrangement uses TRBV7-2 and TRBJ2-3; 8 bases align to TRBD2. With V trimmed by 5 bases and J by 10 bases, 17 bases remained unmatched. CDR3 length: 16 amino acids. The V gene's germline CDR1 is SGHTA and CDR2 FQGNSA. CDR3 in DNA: TGTGCCAGCAGCGACCGGGACGGGAGGGCTGCTGGGTCGCAGTATTTT. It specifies CASSDRDGRAAGSQYF. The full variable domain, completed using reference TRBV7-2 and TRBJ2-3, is GAGVSQSPSNKVTEKGKDVELRCDPISGHTALYWYRQSLGQGLEFLIYFQGNSAPDKSGLPSDRFSAERTGGSVSTLTIQRTQQEDSAVYLCASSDRDGRAAGSQYFGPGTRLTVL.

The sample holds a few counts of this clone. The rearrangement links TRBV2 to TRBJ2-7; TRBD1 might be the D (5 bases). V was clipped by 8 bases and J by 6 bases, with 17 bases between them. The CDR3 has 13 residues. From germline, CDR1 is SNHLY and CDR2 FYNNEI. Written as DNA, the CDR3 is TGTGCCAGCGTGACAGCCTTACCGGGCGAGCAGTACTTC. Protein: CASVTALPGEQYF.

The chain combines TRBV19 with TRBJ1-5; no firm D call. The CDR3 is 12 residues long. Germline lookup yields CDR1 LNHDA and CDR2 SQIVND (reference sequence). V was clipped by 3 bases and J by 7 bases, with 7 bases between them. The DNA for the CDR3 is TGTGCCAGTAGTATCGATCTCCAGCCCCAGCATTTT. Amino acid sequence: CASSIDLQPQHF.

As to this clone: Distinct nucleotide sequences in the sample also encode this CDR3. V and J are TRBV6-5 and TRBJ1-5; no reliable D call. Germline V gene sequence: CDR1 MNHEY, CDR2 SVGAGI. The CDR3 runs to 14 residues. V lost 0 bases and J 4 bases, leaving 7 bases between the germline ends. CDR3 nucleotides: TGTGCCAGCAGTTACTCACCGGGGAATCAGCCCCAGCATTTT. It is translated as CASSYSPGNQPQHF.

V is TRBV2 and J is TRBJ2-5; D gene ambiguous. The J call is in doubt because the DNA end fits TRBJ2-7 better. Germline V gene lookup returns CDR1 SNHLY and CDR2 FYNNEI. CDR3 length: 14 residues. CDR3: CASSALRSSYEQYF. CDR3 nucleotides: TGTGCCAGCAGTGCACTTAGGAGCTCCTACGAGCAGTACTTC.

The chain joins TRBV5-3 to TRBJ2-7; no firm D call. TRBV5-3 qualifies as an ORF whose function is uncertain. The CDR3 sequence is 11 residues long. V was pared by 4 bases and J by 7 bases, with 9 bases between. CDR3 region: CARSVNSEQYF. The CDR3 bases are TGTGCCAGAAGCGTAAATTCGGAGCAGTACTTC.

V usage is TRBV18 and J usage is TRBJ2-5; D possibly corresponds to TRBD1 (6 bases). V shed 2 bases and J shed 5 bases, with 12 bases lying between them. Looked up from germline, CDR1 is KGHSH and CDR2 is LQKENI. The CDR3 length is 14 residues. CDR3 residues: CASSPVAGVETQYF. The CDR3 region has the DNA TGTGCCAGCTCACCAGTGGCAGGGGTTGAGACCCAGTACTTC.

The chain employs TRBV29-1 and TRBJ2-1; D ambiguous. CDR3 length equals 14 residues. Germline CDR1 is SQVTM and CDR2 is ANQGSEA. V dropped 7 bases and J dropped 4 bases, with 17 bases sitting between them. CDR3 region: CSGRTERHYNEQFF. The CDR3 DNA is TGCAGCGGCCGGACGGAGAGACATTACAATGAGCAGTTCTTC.

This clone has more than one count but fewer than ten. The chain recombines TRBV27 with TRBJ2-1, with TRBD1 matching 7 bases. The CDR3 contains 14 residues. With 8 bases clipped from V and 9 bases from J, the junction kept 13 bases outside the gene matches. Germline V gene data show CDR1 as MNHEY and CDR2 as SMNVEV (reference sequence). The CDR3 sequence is CASSHGTDDREQFF. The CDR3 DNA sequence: TGTGCCAGCTCGCACGGGACAGATGATCGTGAGCAGTTCTTC.